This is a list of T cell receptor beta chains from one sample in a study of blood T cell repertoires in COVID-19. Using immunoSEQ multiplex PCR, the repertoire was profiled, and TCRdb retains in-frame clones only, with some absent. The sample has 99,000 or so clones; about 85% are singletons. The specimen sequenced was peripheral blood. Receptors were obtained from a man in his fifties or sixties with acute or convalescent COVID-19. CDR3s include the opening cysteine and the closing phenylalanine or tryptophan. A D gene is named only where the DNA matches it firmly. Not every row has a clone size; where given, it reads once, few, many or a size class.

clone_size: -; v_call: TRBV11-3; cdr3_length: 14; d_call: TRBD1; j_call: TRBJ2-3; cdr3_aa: CASSLTGELDTQYF; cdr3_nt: TGTGCCAGCAGCCTGACAGGGGAACTAGATACGCAGTATTTT
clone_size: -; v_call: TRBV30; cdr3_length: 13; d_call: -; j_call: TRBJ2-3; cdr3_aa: CAWIRQSTDTQYF; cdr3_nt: TGTGCCTGGATCCGACAGAGCACAGATACGCAGTATTTT
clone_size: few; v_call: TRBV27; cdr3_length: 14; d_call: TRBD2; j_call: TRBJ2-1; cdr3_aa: CASSPSGSPREQFF; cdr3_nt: TGTGCCAGCAGTCCCAGCGGGAGCCCCCGTGAGCAGTTCTTC
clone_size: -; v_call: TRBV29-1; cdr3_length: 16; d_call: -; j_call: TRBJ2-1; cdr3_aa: CSVEATGGRDYNEQFF; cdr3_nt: TGCAGCGTTGAAGCCACGGGTGGCCGGGACTACAATGAGCAGTTCTTC
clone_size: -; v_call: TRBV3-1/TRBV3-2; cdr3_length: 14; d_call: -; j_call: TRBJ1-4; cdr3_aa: CASSQGGRVLKLFF; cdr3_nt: TGTGCCAGCAGCCAAGGGGGGAGGGTTTTAAAACTGTTTTTT
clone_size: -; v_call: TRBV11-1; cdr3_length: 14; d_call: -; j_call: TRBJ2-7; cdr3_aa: CASRQGAGTYEQYF; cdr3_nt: TGTGCCAGCAGGCAAGGGGCAGGGACCTACGAGCAGTACTTC
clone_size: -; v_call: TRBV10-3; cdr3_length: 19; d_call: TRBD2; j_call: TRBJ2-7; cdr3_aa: CAISESLPSWAGGDYEQYF; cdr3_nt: TGTGCCATCAGTGAGTCCCTCCCTTCATGGGCGGGAGGGGACTACGAGCAGTACTTC
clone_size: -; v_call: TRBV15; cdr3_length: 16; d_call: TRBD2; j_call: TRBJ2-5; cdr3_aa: CATSSGGLAGLQTQYF; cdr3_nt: TGTGCCACCAGCAGTGGGGGACTAGCGGGGCTCCAGACCCAGTACTTC
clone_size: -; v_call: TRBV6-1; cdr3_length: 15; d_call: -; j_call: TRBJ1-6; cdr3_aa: CASSEEEVYNSPLHF; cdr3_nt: TGTGCCAGCAGTGAAGAGGAGGTCTATAATTCACCCCTCCACTTT
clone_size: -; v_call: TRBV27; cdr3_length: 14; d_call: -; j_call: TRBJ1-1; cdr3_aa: CASSLRQGYAEAFF; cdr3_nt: TGTGCCAGCAGTTTACGGCAGGGATACGCTGAAGCTTTCTTT
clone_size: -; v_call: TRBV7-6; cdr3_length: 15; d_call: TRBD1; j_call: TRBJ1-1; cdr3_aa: CASSFSTGEDTEAFF; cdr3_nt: TGTGCCAGCAGCTTTTCGACAGGGGAGGACACTGAAGCTTTCTTT
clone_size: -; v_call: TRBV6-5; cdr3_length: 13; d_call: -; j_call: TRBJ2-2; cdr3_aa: CASSYRDTGELFF; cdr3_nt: TGTGCCAGCAGTTACCGAGACACCGGGGAGCTGTTTTTT
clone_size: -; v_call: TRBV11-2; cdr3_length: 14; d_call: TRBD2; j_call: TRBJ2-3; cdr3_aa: CASSSSGRGDTQYF; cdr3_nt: TGTGCCAGCAGCTCAAGCGGGAGAGGCGATACGCAGTATTTT
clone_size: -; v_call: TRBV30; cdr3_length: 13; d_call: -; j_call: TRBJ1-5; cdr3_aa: CAWSRGGGQPQHF; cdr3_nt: TGTGCCTGGAGTAGGGGGGGTGGTCAGCCCCAGCATTTT
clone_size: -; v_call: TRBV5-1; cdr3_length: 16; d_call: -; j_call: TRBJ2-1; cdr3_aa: CASSLVAGRSYNEQFF; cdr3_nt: TGCGCCAGCAGCTTGGTCGCGGGTAGATCCTACAATGAGCAGTTCTTC
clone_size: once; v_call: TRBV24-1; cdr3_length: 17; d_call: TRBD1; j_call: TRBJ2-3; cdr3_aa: CATSDLEGQGAPDTQYF; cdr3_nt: TGTGCCACCAGTGATTTAGAGGGGCAGGGGGCCCCAGATACGCAGTATTTT
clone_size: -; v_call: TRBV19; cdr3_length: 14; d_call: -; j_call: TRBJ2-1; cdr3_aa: CASAKGGRYNEQFF; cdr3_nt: TGTGCCAGTGCCAAGGGGGGGCGATACAATGAGCAGTTCTTC
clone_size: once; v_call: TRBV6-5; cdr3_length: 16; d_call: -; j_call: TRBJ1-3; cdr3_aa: CASSYGQSGRGNTIYF; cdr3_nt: TGTGCCAGCAGTTACGGGCAGAGCGGCAGGGGAAACACCATATATTTT
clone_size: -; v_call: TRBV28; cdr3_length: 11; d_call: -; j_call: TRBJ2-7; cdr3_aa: CASSLLYEQYF; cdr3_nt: TGTGCCAGCAGTTTACTGTACGAGCAGTACTTC
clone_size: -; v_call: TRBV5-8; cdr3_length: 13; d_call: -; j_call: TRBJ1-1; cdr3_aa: CASSLTVNTEAFF; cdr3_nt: TGTGCCAGCAGCTTGACAGTAAACACTGAAGCTTTCTTT
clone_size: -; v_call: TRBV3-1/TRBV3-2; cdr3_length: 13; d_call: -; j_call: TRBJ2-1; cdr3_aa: CASTASGNNEQFF; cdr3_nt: TGTGCCAGCACCGCTTCGGGAAACAATGAGCAGTTCTTC
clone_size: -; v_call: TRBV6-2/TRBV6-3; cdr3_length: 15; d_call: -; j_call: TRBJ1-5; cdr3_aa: CASSLTGGGNQPQHF; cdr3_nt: TGTGCCAGCAGTCTGACTGGAGGGGGCAATCAGCCCCAGCATTTT
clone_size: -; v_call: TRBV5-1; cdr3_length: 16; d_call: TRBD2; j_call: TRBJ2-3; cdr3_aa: CASRNGRTSGTDTQYF; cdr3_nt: TGCGCCAGCCGCAATGGTCGGACTAGCGGCACAGATACGCAGTATTTT
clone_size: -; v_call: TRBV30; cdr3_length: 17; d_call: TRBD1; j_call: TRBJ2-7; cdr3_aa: CACRTGRLRLRGDEQYF; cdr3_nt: TGTGCCTGCCGGACAGGGAGACTACGGTTACGAGGGGATGAGCAGTACTTC
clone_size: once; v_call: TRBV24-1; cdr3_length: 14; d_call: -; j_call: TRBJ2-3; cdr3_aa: CATSASLATDTQYF; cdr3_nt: TGTGCCACCAGTGCCTCACTAGCAACAGATACGCAGTATTTT
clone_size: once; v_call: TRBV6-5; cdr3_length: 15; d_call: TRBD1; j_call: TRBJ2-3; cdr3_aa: CASSPRTGPTDTQYF; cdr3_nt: TGTGCCAGCAGCCCCCGGACAGGCCCCACAGATACGCAGTATTTT
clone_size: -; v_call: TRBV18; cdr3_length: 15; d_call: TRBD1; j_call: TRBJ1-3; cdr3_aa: CASSLGQGERNTIYF; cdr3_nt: TGTGCCAGCTCTCTCGGACAGGGAGAGAGAAACACCATATATTTT
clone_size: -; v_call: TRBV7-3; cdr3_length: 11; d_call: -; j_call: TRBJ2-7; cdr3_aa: CASSYNDEQYF; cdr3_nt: TGTGCCAGCAGTTACAACGACGAGCAGTACTTC
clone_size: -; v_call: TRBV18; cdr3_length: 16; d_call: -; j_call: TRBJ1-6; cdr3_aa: CASSRQGGHDNSPLHF; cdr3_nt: TGTGCCAGCTCTCGTCAAGGAGGGCACGATAATTCACCCCTCCACTTT
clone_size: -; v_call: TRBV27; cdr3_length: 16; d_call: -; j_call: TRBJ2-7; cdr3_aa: CASSITYSSSSYEQYF; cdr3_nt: TGTGCCAGCAGTATAACTTACAGTTCCAGCTCCTACGAGCAGTACTTC
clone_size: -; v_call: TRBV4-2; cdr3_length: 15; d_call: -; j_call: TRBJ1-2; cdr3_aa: CASSQGIALTYGYTF; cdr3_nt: TGTGCCAGCAGTCAAGGGATAGCACTCACCTATGGCTACACCTTC
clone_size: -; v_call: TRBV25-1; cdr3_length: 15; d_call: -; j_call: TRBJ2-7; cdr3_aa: CASSEYRSSVDEQYF; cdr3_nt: TGTGCCAGCAGTGAATATCGGAGTAGCGTGGACGAGCAGTACTTC
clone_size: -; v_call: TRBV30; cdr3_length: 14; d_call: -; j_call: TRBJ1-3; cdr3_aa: CAWSVVGTGNTIYF; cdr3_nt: TGTGCCTGGAGTGTTGTGGGCACTGGAAACACCATATATTTT
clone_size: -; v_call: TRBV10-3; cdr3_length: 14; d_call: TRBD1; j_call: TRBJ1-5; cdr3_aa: CAISRQGGNQPQHF; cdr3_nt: TGTGCCATCAGTCGACAGGGAGGCAATCAGCCCCAGCATTTT
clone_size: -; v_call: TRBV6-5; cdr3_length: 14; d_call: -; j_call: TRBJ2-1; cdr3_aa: CASSYSWSGDEQFF; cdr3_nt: TGTGCCAGCAGTTACTCGTGGTCGGGAGATGAGCAGTTCTTC
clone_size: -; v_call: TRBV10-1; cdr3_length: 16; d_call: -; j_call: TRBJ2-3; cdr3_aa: CASSEEWGPIADTQYF; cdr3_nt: TGCGCCAGCAGTGAGGAATGGGGCCCCATCGCAGATACGCAGTATTTT
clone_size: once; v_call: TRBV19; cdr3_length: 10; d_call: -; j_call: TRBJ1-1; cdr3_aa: CASRGFEAFF; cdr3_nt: TGTGCCAGTAGGGGCTTTGAAGCTTTCTTT
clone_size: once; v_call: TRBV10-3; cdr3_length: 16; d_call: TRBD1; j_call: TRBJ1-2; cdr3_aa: CAISGTGTGGAYGYTF; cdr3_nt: TGTGCCATCAGTGGAACCGGGACAGGGGGCGCCTATGGCTACACCTTC
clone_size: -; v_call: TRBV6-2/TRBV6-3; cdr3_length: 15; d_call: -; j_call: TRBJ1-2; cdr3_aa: CASSNSILTGNGYTF; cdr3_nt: TGTGCCAGCAGTAACTCGATCCTAACAGGGAATGGCTACACCTTC
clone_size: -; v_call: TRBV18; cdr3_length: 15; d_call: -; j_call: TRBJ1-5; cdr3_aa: CASSPEGYSNQPQHF; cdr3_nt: TGTGCCAGCTCACCTGAGGGTTATAGCAATCAGCCCCAGCATTTT
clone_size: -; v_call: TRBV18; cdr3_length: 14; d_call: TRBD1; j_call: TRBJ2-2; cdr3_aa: CASAPDRVAGELFF; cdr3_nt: TGTGCCAGCGCTCCTGACAGGGTGGCCGGGGAGCTGTTTTTT
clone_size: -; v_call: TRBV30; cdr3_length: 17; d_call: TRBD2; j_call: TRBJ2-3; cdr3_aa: CAWSGARLAMSTDTQYF; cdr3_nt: TGTGCCTGGAGCGGAGCTCGACTAGCGATGAGCACAGATACGCAGTATTTT
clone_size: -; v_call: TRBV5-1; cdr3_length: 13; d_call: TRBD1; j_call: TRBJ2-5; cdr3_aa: CASRPTGAGTQYF; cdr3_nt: TGCGCCAGCAGACCGACAGGGGCAGGGACCCAGTACTTC
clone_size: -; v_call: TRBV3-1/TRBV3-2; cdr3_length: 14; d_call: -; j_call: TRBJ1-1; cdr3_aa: CASSQDRRASEAFF; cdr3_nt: TGTGCCAGCAGCCAAGATCGGCGGGCCTCTGAAGCTTTCTTT
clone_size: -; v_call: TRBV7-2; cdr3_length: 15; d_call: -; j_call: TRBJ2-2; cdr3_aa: CASSLVPTGAGELFF; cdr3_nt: TGTGCCAGCAGCTTAGTCCCAACGGGGGCCGGGGAGCTGTTTTTT
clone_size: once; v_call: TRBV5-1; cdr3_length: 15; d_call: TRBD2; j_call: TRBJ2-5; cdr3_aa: CASSWTLAGGETQYF; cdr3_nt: TGCGCCAGCAGCTGGACACTAGCGGGAGGGGAGACCCAGTACTTC
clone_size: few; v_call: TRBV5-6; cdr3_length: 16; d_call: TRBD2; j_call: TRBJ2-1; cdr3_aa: CASSFMTSGRFHEQFF; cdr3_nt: TGTGCCAGCAGCTTTATGACAAGCGGGAGATTCCATGAGCAGTTCTTC
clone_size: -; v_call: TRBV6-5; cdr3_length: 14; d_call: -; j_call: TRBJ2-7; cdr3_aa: CASSYSGTWDEQYF; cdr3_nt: TGTGCCAGCAGTTACTCCGGGACATGGGACGAGCAGTACTTC
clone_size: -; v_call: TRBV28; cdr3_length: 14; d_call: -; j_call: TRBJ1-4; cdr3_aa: CASSSPSGNEKLFF; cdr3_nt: TGTGCCAGCAGTTCCCCCTCGGGGAATGAAAAACTGTTTTTT
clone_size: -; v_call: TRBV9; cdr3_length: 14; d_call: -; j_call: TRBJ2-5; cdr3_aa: CASSGPGAAETQYF; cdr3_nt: TGTGCCAGCAGCGGCCCTGGGGCTGCGGAGACCCAGTACTTC
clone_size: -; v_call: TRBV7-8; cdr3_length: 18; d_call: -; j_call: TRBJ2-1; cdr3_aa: CASSLAVLDREGYNEQFF; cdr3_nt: TGTGCCAGCAGCTTAGCAGTTCTGGACAGGGAGGGATACAATGAGCAGTTCTTC
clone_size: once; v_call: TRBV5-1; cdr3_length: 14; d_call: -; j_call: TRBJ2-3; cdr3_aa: CASSSGHSTDTQYF; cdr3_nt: TGCGCCAGCAGCTCGGGACACAGCACAGATACGCAGTATTTT
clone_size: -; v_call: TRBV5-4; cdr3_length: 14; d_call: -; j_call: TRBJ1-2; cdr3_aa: CASSFEGSSYGYTF; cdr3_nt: TGTGCCAGCAGCTTCGAGGGTTCGAGCTATGGCTACACCTTC
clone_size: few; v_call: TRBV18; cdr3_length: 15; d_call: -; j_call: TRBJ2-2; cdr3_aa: CASSPAGGNTGELFF; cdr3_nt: TGTGCCAGCTCACCCGCAGGTGGGAACACCGGGGAGCTGTTTTTT
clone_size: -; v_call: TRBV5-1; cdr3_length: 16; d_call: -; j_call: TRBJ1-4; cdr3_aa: CASSPLNGGYGEKLFF; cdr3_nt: TGCGCCAGCAGCCCACTAAATGGAGGATATGGTGAAAAACTGTTTTTT